One sample yielded the 21 T cell receptor beta chains listed below, sequenced in a study of blood T cell repertoires in COVID-19. The protocol was immunoSEQ multiplex PCR, while the TCRdb copy is restricted to in-frame clones and leaves out a portion. The sample has about 150,000 clones, 76% seen once. Sequenced: peripheral blood. The receptors originated from a woman aged 80 or over with acute or convalescent COVID-19.

Of note for this clone: The sample contains more than one DNA sequence encoding this CDR3. The chain joins TRBV12-3 or TRBV12-4 to TRBJ1-1; 7 positions match TRBD1. This CDR3 has 13 residues. V was pared by 1 base and J by 5 bases, with 1 base of the junction left unmatched. The CDR3 sequence: CASSLGQGTEAFF. In DNA form, the CDR3 reads TGTGCCAGCAGTTTAGGACAGGGAACTGAAGCTTTCTTT.

This clone has only one observation. The chain carries TRBV2 and TRBJ1-2; the match to TRBD1 covers 10 bases. The ends lost 1 base at V and 2 bases at J; junction bases unmatched: 1. There are 15 residues in the CDR3. CDR1 is SNHLY, CDR2 FYNNEI, per germline. The CDR3 here is CASSEGTGGNYGYTF. The DNA for the CDR3 is TGTGCCAGCAGTGAAGGGACAGGGGGGAACTATGGCTACACCTTC. The full variable domain, its missing parts supplied by reference TRBV2 and TRBJ1-2, is EPEVTQTPSHQVTQMGQEVILRCVPISNHLYFYWYRQILGQKVEFLVSFYNNEISEKSEIFDDQFSVERPDGSNFTLKIRSTKLEDSAMYFCASSEGTGGNYGYTFGSGTRLTVV.

The chain carries TRBV30 and TRBJ1-6, with 7 positions matching TRBD1. CDR3 length equals 12 residues. Germline V lookup: CDR1 GTSNPN, CDR2 SVGIG (reference sequence). Unmatched junction bases numbered 2, after V lost 3 bases and J lost 9 bases. CDR3 in DNA: TGTGCCTGGAGCAACAGGGGTTCACCCCTCCACTTT. Its translation: CAWSNRGSPLHF.

There are a few counts of this clone. This chain joins TRBV21-1 and TRBJ1-3; the table's D gene call, TRBD1, was not cross checked with the DNA. TRBV21-1 corresponds to a pseudogene. CDR3 length: 15 residues. CDR3 loop: CASNTGQGPGNTIYF. The CDR3 region has the DNA TGTGCCAGCAACACCGGACAGGGGCCTGGAAACACCATATATTTT.

This clone occurred a few times. V usage is TRBV6-2 or TRBV6-3 and J usage is TRBJ2-3; the D gene is possibly TRBD1 (6 bases). Germline CDR1 is MNHEY and CDR2 is SVGEGT. This CDR3 spans 15 amino acids. Deletions cut 3 bases from V and 2 bases from J, with 12 bases between. CDR3 in DNA: TGTGCCAGCAGTTATGGACAGATAAACACAGATACGCAGTATTTT. Its protein is CASSYGQINTDTQYF.

CDR3 DNA sequence: TGTGCCAGCAGCGTAGGGGCAGGGGACTCTGGGGCCAACGTCCTGACTTTC. This translates into CASSVGAGDSGANVLTF. The chain couples TRBV9 to TRBJ2-6, with D maybe TRBD1 (6 bases). CDR1 SGDLS and CDR2 YYNGEE come from the germline V gene. The CDR3 runs to 17 residues. The V end lost 0 bases, the J end lost 0 bases, and 10 bases lay between the germline ends.

The gene calls are TRBV2 and TRBJ2-3; 8 bases match TRBD2. V was pared by 10 bases and J by 1 base, with 7 bases of the junction left unmatched. CDR1 is SNHLY, CDR2 FYNNEI, per germline. The CDR3 length is 14 residues. The CDR3, as DNA: TGTGCCACCGCCGGGAGGGGCCGCACAGATACGCAGTATTTT. It is translated as CATAGRGRTDTQYF.

The CDR3 loop reads CASSIRTVRGEQFF. CDR3 sequence (DNA): TGTGCCAGTAGTATCCGGACCGTCCGCGGGGAGCAGTTCTTC. V gene TRBV19 combines with J gene TRBJ2-1; D possibly corresponds to TRBD2 (5 bases). V lost 3 bases and J 10 bases, leaving 16 bases between the germline ends. This CDR3 spans 14 amino acids. Germline V lookup: CDR1 LNHDA, CDR2 SQIVND (reference sequence). Variable domain in full (rest from reference TRBV19 and TRBJ2-1): DGGITQSPKYLFRKEGQNVTLSCEQNLNHDAMYWYRQDPGQGLRLIYYSQIVNDFQKGDIAEGYSVSREKKESFPLTVTSAQKNPTAFYLCASSIRTVRGEQFFGPGTRLTVL.

The chain joins TRBV5-1 to TRBJ1-1; 9 bases align to TRBD1. Per the germline V gene, CDR1 is SGHRS and CDR2 is YFSETQ. The J segment lost 1 base and the V segment lost 1 base, leaving 5 bases of the junction unmatched. This CDR3 contains 16 residues. CDR3 sequence (DNA): TGCGCCAGCAGCTTGCGGACAGGGGACTGGAACACTGAAGCTTTCTTT. Encoded protein: CASSLRTGDWNTEAFF.

The V call is TRBV5-1, the J call TRBJ1-1; no firm D call. V was cut by 3 bases and J by 1 base, with 10 bases left in between. Germline CDR1 SGHRS, CDR2 YFSETQ. This CDR3 spans 14 amino acids. DNA of the CDR3: TGCGCCAGCAGCTCCTCCCCTACGAACACTGAAGCTTTCTTT. It translates to CASSSSPTNTEAFF. Full variable domain (missing parts from reference TRBV5-1 and TRBJ1-1): KAGVTQTPRYLIKTRGQQVTLSCSPISGHRSVSWYQQTPGQGLQFLFEYFSETQRNKGNFPGRFSGRQFSNSRSEMNVSTLELGDSALYLCASSSSPTNTEAFFGQGTRLTVV.

The V call is TRBV19, the J call TRBJ2-1; the match to TRBD2 covers 10 bases. V lost 5 bases and J lost 0; bases outside the gene matches: 16. There are 20 residues in the CDR3. Per the germline V gene, CDR1 is LNHDA and CDR2 is SQIVND (reference sequence). The CDR3 DNA sequence: TGTGCCAGTAGTTTTCTCGGGCTAGCGGGAGATCGCGGCTCCTACAATGAGCAGTTCTTC. It translates to CASSFLGLAGDRGSYNEQFF.

This clone was seen more than once but under ten times. One junction end disagrees with the germline gene, perhaps due to a read error. J is TRBJ1-4 and V is TRBV5-6; no clear D gene. Per the germline V gene, CDR1 is SGHDT and CDR2 is YYEEEE. This CDR3 has 15 amino acids. CDR3 DNA sequence: TGTGCCAGCAGCGGATACAGCGGTCCTAACGAAAAACTGTTTTTT. Protein product: CASSGYSGPNEKLFF.

The chain joins TRBV25-1 to TRBJ1-2, with TRBD1 identical over 7 bases. Germline trimming cut 4 bases from V and 8 bases from J; bases unmatched to any gene: 7. CDR1 and CDR2 (germline): MGHDK, SYGVNS. This CDR3 contains 13 residues. CDR3 nucleotides: TGTGCCAGCAGTGCGACAGGGCCGGGGGGCTACACCTTC. It is translated as CASSATGPGGYTF.

This sequence joins TRBV5-1 and TRBJ1-2; TRBD1 might be the D (6 bases). Trimming removed 0 bases from V and 5 bases from J, with 11 bases in between. Germline values: CDR1 SGHRS, CDR2 YFSETQ. The CDR3 is 14 amino acids. The CDR3 is CASSLGTDFYGYTF. The CDR3 DNA follows: TGCGCCAGCAGCTTGGGGACAGACTTTTATGGCTACACCTTC.

This clone was observed a few times. The chain carries TRBV18 and TRBJ1-1, with D possibly being TRBD1 (5 bases). Germline V gene sequence: CDR1 KGHSH, CDR2 LQKENI. V was trimmed by 0 bases and J by 5 bases, leaving 13 bases between them. This CDR3 is built from 15 residues. The CDR3 region has the DNA TGTGCCAGCTCACCACCGGCGGGGCAGGTAACTGAAGCTTTCTTT. This gives the protein CASSPPAGQVTEAFF.

The gene calls are TRBV2 and TRBJ1-5; D call uncertain. V lost 5 bases to trimming and J lost 6 bases, with 8 bases between them. This CDR3 has 12 residues. CDR1 SNHLY and CDR2 FYNNEI come from the germline V gene. DNA for the CDR3: TGTGCCAGCAGTCCAGAACGTCAGCCCCAGCATTTT. This translates into CASSPERQPQHF.

The rearrangement joins TRBV30 to TRBJ1-1; 7 bases align to TRBD1. The V segment lost 4 bases and the J segment 0 bases; nucleotides outside the gene matches: 8. Germline V gene sequence: CDR1 GTSNPN, CDR2 SVGIG (reference sequence). The CDR3 runs to 15 residues. CDR3 sequence: CAWKGQNFMNTEAFF. In nucleotides, the CDR3 is TGTGCCTGGAAGGGACAGAATTTTATGAACACTGAAGCTTTCTTT.

The chain carries TRBV7-9 and TRBJ2-5, with a tentative D call TRBD1 (5 bases). V was shortened by 2 bases and J by 7 bases, with 11 bases between the two germline ends. Germline V lookup: CDR1 SEHNR, CDR2 FQNEAQ (reference sequence). The length of the CDR3 is 13 residues. CDR3 residues: CASSLSGMGTQYF. The CDR3 DNA follows: TGTGCCAGCAGCTTATCAGGGATGGGGACCCAGTACTTC.

The chain employs TRBV19 and TRBJ1-5, with 9 bases lining up with TRBD1. CDR3 length equals 12 residues. Germline CDR1 reads LNHDA; CDR2 reads SQIVND (reference sequence). V was clipped by 9 bases and J by 7 bases; unmatched bases: 4. CDR3: CASRQGGQPQHF. For the CDR3, the DNA is TGTGCCAGCCGACAGGGGGGACAGCCCCAGCATTTT.

This chain connects TRBV19 to TRBJ2-3; 10 bases fit TRBD1. The CDR3 is 15 amino acids. V was clipped by 5 bases and J by 1 base; unmatched bases: 3. Germline V gene sequence: CDR1 LNHDA, CDR2 SQIVND (reference sequence). The CDR3: CASSFGTGGTDTQYF. The CDR3 DNA reads TGTGCCAGTAGTTTCGGGACAGGGGGCACAGATACGCAGTATTTT.

This clone was detected only once. The chain recombines TRBV5-1 with TRBJ2-3, with 9 positions matching TRBD2. The germline V gene encodes CDR1 SGHRS and CDR2 YFSETQ. V was clipped by 5 bases and J by 6 bases; unmatched bases: 7. The CDR3 is made up of 14 amino acids. CDR3 amino acids: CASSTAGGRDTQYF. DNA for the CDR3: TGCGCCAGCAGTACGGCGGGGGGGCGGGATACGCAGTATTTT.